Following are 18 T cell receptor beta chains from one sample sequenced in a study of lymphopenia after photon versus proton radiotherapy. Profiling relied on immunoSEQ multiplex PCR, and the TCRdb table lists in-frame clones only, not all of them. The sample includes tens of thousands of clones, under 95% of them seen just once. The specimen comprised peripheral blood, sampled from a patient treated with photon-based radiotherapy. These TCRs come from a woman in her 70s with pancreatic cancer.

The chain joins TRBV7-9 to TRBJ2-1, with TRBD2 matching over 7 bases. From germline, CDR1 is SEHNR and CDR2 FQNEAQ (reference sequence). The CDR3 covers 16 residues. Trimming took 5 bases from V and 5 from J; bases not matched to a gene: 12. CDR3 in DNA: TGTGCCAGCAGCCTCCCGAGGGCTAGCGGAAACAATGAGCAGTTCTTC. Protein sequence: CASSLPRASGNNEQFF.

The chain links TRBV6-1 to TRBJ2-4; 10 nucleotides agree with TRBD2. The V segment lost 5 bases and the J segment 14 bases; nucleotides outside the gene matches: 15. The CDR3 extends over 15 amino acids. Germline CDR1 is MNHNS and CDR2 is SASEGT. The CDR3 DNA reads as TGTGCCAGCAGTCCAGGCCCGTTATTGAGCGGGGGGGAGTACTTC. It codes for CASSPGPLLSGGEYF.

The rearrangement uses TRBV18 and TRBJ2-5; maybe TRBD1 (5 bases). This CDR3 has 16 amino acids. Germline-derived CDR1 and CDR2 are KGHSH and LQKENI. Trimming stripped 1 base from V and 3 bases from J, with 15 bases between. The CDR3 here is CASSPRMTARKETQYF. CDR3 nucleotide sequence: TGTGCCAGCTCACCACGGATGACAGCGCGGAAAGAGACCCAGTACTTC.

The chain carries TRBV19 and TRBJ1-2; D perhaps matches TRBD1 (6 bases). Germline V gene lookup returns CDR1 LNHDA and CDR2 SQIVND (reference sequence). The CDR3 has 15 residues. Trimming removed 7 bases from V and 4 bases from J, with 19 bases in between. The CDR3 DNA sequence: TGTGCCAGTACCTCGTTAAGGGACACCGTCTATGGCTACACCTTC. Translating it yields CASTSLRDTVYGYTF.

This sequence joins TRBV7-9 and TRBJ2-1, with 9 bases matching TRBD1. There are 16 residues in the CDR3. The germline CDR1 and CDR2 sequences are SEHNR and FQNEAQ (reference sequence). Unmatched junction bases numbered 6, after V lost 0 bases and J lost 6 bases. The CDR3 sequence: CASSLAPGQGGNEQFF. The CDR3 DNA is TGTGCCAGCAGCTTAGCACCGGGACAGGGAGGCAATGAGCAGTTCTTC.

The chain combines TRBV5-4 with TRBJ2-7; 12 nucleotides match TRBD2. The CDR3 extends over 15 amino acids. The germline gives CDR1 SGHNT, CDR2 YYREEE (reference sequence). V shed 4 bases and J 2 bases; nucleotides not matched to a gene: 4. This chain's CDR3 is CASSGPSGRAYEQYF. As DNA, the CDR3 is TGTGCCAGCAGCGGACCTAGCGGGAGGGCCTACGAGCAGTACTTC.

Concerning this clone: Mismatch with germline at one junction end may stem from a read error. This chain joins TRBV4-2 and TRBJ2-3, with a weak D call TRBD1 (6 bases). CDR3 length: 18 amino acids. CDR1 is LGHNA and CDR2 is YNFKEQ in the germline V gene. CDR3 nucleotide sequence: TGTGCCAGCAGCCAAGAAATGTGGGCAGGGGCCAACACAAATACGCAGTATTTT. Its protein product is CASSQEMWAGANTNTQYF.

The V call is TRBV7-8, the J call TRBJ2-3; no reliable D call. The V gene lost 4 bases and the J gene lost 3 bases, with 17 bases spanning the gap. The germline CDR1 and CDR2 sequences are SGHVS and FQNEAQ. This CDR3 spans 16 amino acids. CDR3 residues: CASSYRFDGATDTQYF. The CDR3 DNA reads TGTGCCAGCAGCTACCGATTTGACGGAGCGACAGATACGCAGTATTTT. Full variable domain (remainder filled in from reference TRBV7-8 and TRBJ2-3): GAGVSQSPRYKVAKRGQDVALRCDPISGHVSLFWYQQALGQGPEFLTYFQNEAQLDKSGLPSDRFFAERPEGSVSTLKIQRTQQEDSAVYLCASSYRFDGATDTQYFGPGTRLTVL.

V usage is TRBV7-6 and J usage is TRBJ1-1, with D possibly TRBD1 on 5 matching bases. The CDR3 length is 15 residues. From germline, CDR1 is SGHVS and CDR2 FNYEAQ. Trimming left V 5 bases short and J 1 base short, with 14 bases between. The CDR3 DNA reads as TGTGCCAGCAGCCAACGAACGGGGGGGAACACTGAAGCTTTCTTT. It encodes CASSQRTGGNTEAFF.

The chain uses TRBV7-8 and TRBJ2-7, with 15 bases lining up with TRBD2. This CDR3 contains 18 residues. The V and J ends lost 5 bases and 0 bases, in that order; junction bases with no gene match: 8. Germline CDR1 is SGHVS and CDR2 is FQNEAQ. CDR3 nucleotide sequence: TGTGCCAGCAGCAAGGGACTAGCGGGAGGCCTGAGCTCCTACGAGCAGTACTTC. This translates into CASSKGLAGGLSSYEQYF.

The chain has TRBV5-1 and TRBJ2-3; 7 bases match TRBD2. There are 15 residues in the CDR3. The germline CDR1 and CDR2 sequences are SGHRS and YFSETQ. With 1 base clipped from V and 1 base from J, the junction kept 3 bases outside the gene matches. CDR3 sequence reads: CASSLRAGGTDTQYF. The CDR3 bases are TGCGCCAGCAGCTTGAGGGCGGGAGGCACAGATACGCAGTATTTT.

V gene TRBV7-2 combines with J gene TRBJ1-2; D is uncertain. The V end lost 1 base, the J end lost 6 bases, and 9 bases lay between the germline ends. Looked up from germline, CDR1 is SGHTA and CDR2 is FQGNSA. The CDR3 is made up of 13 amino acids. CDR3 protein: CASSLVGQDGYTF. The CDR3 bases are TGTGCCAGCAGCTTAGTAGGGCAAGATGGCTACACCTTC.

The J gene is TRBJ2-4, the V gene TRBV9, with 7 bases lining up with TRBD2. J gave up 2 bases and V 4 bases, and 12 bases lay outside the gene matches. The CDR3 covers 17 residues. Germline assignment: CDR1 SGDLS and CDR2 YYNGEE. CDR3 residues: CASSPGRERGTKNIQYF. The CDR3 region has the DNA TGTGCCAGCAGCCCAGGGAGGGAAAGAGGGACCAAAAACATTCAGTACTTC. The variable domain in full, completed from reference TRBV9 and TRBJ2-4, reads DSGVTQTPKHLITATGQRVTLRCSPRSGDLSVYWYQQSLDQGLQFLIQYYNGEERAKGNILERFSAQQFPDLHSELNLSSLELGDSALYFCASSPGRERGTKNIQYFGAGTRLSVL.

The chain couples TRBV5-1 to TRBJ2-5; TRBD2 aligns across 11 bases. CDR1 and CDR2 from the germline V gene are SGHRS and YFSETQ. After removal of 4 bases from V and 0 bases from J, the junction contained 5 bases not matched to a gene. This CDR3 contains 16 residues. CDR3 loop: CASSTGTSGYQETQYF. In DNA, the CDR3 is TGCGCCAGCAGCACCGGGACTAGCGGATACCAAGAGACCCAGTACTTC.

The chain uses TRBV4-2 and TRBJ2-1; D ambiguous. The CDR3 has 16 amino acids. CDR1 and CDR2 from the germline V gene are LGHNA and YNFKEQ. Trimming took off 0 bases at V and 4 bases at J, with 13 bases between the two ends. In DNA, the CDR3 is TGTGCCAGCAGCCAAGATGGTCGGCGTCCTTACAATGAGCAGTTCTTC. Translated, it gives CASSQDGRRPYNEQFF.

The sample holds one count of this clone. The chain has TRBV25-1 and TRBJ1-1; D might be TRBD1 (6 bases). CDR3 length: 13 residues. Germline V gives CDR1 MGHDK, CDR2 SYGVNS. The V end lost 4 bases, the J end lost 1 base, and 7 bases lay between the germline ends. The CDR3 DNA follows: TGTGCCAGCAGTGTGACAGGGAACACTGAAGCTTTCTTT. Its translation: CASSVTGNTEAFF.

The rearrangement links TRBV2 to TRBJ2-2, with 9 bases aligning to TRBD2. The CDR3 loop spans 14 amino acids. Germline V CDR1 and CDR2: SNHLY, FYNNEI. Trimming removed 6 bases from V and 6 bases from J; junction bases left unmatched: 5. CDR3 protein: CASRGLASSGELFF. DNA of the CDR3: TGTGCCAGCAGGGGACTAGCCTCCTCCGGGGAGCTGTTTTTT.

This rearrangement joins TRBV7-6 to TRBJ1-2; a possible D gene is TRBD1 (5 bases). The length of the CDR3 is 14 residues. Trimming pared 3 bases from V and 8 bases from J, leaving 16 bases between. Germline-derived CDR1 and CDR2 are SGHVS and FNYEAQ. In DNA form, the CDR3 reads TGTGCCAGCAGCTTGGGGGAGGGGCGGGGAGGCTACACCTTC. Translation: CASSLGEGRGGYTF.